These T cell receptor beta chains were read from a single sample in a study of blood T cell repertoires in COVID-19. Data came from immunoSEQ multiplex PCR; TCRdb stores just in-frame clones and leaves some out. Of fewer than 250,000 clones detected, more than 80% appear once; the ten largest clones hold more than 5.5%. Sequenced input: peripheral blood. The receptors originated from a human donor in a cohort sampled during active COVID-19. The CDR3 runs from the conserved cysteine through the conserved F or W. The order of the fields is clone size, J gene, V gene, D gene, CDR3 protein, CDR3 DNA. A D gene is named only where the DNA matches it firmly. Not every row has a clone size; where given, it reads once, few, many or a size class.

clone size: NA
J gene: TRBJ1-5
V gene: TRBV28
D gene: NA
CDR3 protein: CASSGQGLPAQHF
CDR3 DNA: TGTGCCAGCAGCGGTCAGGGCCTGCCGGCCCAGCATTTT

clone size: NA
J gene: TRBJ2-1
V gene: TRBV7-2
D gene: TRBD2
CDR3 protein: CASSLGVTSGEQFF
CDR3 DNA: TGTGCCAGCAGCTTAGGGGTTACTAGCGGGGAGCAGTTCTTC

clone size: NA
J gene: TRBJ2-7
V gene: TRBV9
D gene: TRBD1
CDR3 protein: CASSVAGTAQTYEQYF
CDR3 DNA: TGTGCCAGCAGCGTAGCTGGGACAGCCCAGACCTACGAGCAGTACTTC

clone size: NA
J gene: TRBJ1-1
V gene: TRBV14
D gene: NA
CDR3 protein: CASSPTGGRTEAFF
CDR3 DNA: TGTGCCAGCAGCCCTACGGGGGGGCGGACTGAAGCTTTCTTT

clone size: NA
J gene: TRBJ1-2
V gene: TRBV5-6
D gene: NA
CDR3 protein: CAWTRGRGDGYTF
CDR3 DNA: TGTGCCTGGACCCGGGGCAGGGGCGATGGCTACACCTTC

clone size: NA
J gene: TRBJ1-2
V gene: TRBV5-8
D gene: NA
CDR3 protein: CASSRQSGYTF
CDR3 DNA: TGTGCCAGCAGTAGACAAAGTGGCTACACCTTC

clone size: once
J gene: TRBJ2-7
V gene: TRBV19
D gene: NA
CDR3 protein: CASSRSGSYEQYF
CDR3 DNA: TGTGCCAGTAGTAGGTCAGGGTCCTACGAGCAGTACTTC

clone size: NA
J gene: TRBJ2-6
V gene: TRBV19
D gene: TRBD2
CDR3 protein: CASMIAGVFSGANVLTF
CDR3 DNA: TGTGCCAGCATGATAGCGGGGGTTTTCTCTGGGGCCAACGTCCTGACTTTC

clone size: NA
J gene: TRBJ2-2
V gene: TRBV19
D gene: NA
CDR3 protein: CASEKRSNTGELFF
CDR3 DNA: TGTGCCAGTGAGAAGCGTTCGAACACCGGGGAGCTGTTTTTT

clone size: NA
J gene: TRBJ2-7
V gene: TRBV19
D gene: TRBD2
CDR3 protein: CASSPGLAGGLGYRLNEQYF
CDR3 DNA: TGTGCCAGTAGTCCCGGACTAGCGGGAGGGCTCGGATATCGACTAAACGAGCAGTACTTC

clone size: NA
J gene: TRBJ2-7
V gene: TRBV11-3
D gene: TRBD2
CDR3 protein: CASSPGLAGGPDEQYF
CDR3 DNA: TGTGCCAGCAGCCCGGGACTAGCGGGAGGGCCAGACGAGCAGTACTTC

clone size: NA
J gene: TRBJ2-2
V gene: TRBV19
D gene: TRBD1
CDR3 protein: CASRGQGPVTGELFF
CDR3 DNA: TGTGCCAGTAGGGGACAGGGACCGGTCACCGGGGAGCTGTTTTTT

clone size: NA
J gene: TRBJ1-5
V gene: TRBV27
D gene: NA
CDR3 protein: CASGRREGGQPQHF
CDR3 DNA: TGTGCCAGCGGGCGACGGGAAGGAGGTCAGCCCCAGCATTTT

clone size: NA
J gene: TRBJ2-2
V gene: TRBV19
D gene: NA
CDR3 protein: CASKDGSSANTGELFF
CDR3 DNA: TGTGCCAGTAAAGATGGGAGCTCGGCGAACACCGGGGAGCTGTTTTTT

clone size: NA
J gene: TRBJ1-5
V gene: TRBV19
D gene: NA
CDR3 protein: CASTRRSDRPNQPQHF
CDR3 DNA: TGTGCCAGTACCCGGAGATCTGACAGGCCCAATCAGCCCCAGCATTTT

clone size: NA
J gene: TRBJ2-4
V gene: TRBV9
D gene: TRBD2
CDR3 protein: CASSVSGLAGGQNIQYF
CDR3 DNA: TGTGCCAGCAGCGTTTCGGGACTAGCGGGGGGTCAAAACATTCAGTACTTC

clone size: once
J gene: TRBJ1-1
V gene: TRBV5-8
D gene: TRBD1
CDR3 protein: CASSLATGGLNTEAFF
CDR3 DNA: TGTGCCAGCAGCTTGGCTACAGGGGGTTTAAACACTGAAGCTTTCTTT